This T cell receptor (beta chain) came from a study of CD8 T cells in Susac syndrome. As for this clonotype: Its antigen is not identified.

Isolation of CD8+ and CD4+ T cells was performed negatively, whereas enrichment of TEMRA cells was done by FACS. The study's findings and limits: The TCR sequencing and HLA analysis in the study involved a relatively small number of individuals, as the study acknowledged.

Reverse transcription of roughly 0.5 to 1 ug RNA was carried out with random hexamers. TCR beta CDR3 was amplified by immunoSEQ multiplex PCR. This amplification extended across 54 Vbeta and 13 Jbeta segments. TCRdb redid the calling of the immunoSEQ multiplex PCR reads with MiXCR, one entry per CDR3 protein. Of around 140,000 distinct CDR3 sequences in the sample, 90% to 95% were seen once. This receptor was identified in a human donor with multiple sclerosis. Sequencing was carried out using CD4+ T cells from PBMCs.

CDR3 DNA sequence: TGTGCCAGTAGTATCGGTCGGGGGGCGAACACTGAAGCTTTCTTT. This encodes CASSIGRGANTEAFF. The rearrangement uses TRBV19 and TRBJ1-1; a weak D match, TRBD1 (6 bases). CDR3 length equals 15 residues. Germline V gene lookup returns CDR1 LNHDA and CDR2 SQIVND (reference sequence). V was clipped by 3 bases and J by 1 base, with 12 bases between them.